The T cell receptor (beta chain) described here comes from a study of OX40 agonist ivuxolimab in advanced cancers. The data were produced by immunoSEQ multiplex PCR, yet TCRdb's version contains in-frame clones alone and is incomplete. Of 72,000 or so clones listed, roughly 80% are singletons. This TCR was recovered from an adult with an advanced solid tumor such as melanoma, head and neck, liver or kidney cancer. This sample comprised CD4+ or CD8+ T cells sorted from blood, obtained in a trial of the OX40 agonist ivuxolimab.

The CDR3, as DNA: TGTGCCAGCAGCCAGTACAGGGGTGGGAACACCGGGGAGCTGTTTTTT. This codes for CASSQYRGGNTGELFF. The chain carries TRBV7-6 and TRBJ2-2, with TRBD1 matching over 7 bases. The CDR3 is 16 residues long. With V trimmed by 5 bases and J by 1 base, 7 bases remained unmatched. Germline assignment: CDR1 SGHVS and CDR2 FNYEAQ.